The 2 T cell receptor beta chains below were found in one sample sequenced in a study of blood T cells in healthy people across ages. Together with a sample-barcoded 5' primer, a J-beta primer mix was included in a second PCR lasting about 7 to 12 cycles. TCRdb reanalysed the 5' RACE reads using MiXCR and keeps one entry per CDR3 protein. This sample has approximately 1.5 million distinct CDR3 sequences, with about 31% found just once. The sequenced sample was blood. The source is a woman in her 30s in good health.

CDR3 sequence reads: CSARSDRDEQYF. CDR3 DNA sequence: TGCAGTGCTAGATCCGACAGGGACGAGCAGTACTTC. This rearrangement joins TRBV20-1 to TRBJ2-7, with TRBD1 matching 7 bases. The CDR3 sequence is 12 residues long. Germline-derived CDR1 and CDR2 are DFQATT and SNEGSKA (reference sequence). Trimming cost V 2 bases and J 5 bases; bases outside gene matches: 3.

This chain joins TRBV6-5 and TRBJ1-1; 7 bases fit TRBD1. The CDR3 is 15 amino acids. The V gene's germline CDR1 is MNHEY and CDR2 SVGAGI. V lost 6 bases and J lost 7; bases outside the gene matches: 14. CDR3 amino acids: CASSFTGTARSEAFF. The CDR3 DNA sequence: TGTGCCAGCAGCTTCACCGGGACAGCGAGGAGTGAAGCTTTCTTT.